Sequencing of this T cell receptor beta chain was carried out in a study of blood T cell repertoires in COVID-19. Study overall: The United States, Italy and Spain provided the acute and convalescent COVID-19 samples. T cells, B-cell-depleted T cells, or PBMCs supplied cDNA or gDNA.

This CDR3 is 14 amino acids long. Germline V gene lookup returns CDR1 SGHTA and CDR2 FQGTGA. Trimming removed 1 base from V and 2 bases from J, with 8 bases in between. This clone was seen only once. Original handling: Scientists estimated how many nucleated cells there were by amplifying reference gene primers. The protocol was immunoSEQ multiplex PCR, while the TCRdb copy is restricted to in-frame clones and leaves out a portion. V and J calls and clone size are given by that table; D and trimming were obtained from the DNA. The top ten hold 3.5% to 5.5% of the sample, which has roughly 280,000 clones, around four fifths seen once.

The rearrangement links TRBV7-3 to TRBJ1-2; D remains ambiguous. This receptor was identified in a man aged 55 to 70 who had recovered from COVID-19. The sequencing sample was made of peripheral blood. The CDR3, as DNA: TGTGCCAGCAGCTTAAATCCGGGAAACTATGGCTACACCTTC. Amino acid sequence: CASSLNPGNYGYTF.